Sequencing of this T cell receptor beta chain was carried out in a study of blood T cell repertoires in COVID-19 (dated by TCRdb to between 2020 and 2021). Study-wide context: Samples from collaborators originated in the United States, Italy and Spain and spanned both the acute and convalescent phases of COVID-19. The repertoires were released in a freely available public database intended as a resource for research on the immune response to SARS-CoV-2. A de-identified subject ID, COVID-19 status, age in years and sex were almost always included in the sample metadata. The material from the prospective study consisted of cDNA or gDNA derived from T cells, B-cell-depleted T cells, or PBMCs. Subjects who had been exposed to COVID-19, were actively infected with it, or had recovered from it provided the deeply sampled blood TCRbeta repertoires that made up the dataset. The samples were drawn from the first 160 participants of the ongoing ImmuneRACE study and from 950 to 1,500 subjects provided by 6 global collaborators. HLA class I and class II types, where available, came from metadata supplied by the sample provider rather than from assay-based typing.

TCRbeta CDR3 regions were amplified from genomic DNA by means of the immunoSEQ Assay, a bias-controlled multiplex PCR. Per the original workflow: Nucleated cell counts per sample were estimated from amplification of reference gene primers within the assay. To quantify the absolute abundance of each unique TCRbeta CDR3 rearrangement, sequence reads were collapsed and filtered. For each sample, productive Simpson clonality was calculated by taking the square root of Simpson's diversity index across productive rearrangements. The table comes from immuneACCESS by way of TCRdb, which keeps in-frame sequences with V and J called. Part of the clones is missing from these tables; in studies checked, under half for an unresolved V gene and the rest for unknown reasons. V and J calls and clone size come straight from that table; D and trimming were deduced from the DNA. Counted in this sample were over 45,000 clones; approximately 81% of them appeared once. The ten top clones hold about 26% of the sample.

This clone appeared a few times. It has no known antigen specificity. Per-base quality was not reported, and no clone a single base away is much larger than it. On the study overall, not on this receptor specifically: The quantity of clinical and demographic metadata differed by source and by participant and was supplied without curation.

The trim is 0 bases for V and 2 bases for J, with a gap of 8 bases between the germline ends. CDR1 and CDR2 are read off the germline V gene as SGHTA and FQGNSA. The CDR3 runs 15 residues from the cysteine to the phenylalanine. This entry keeps only the CDR3 DNA: 45 bases, framed from base 1. Collaborating institutions collected whole blood in K2EDTA tubes following their own protocols. Collaborator samples were shipped for TCRbeta analysis as frozen whole blood, isolated PBMCs, or DNA extracted from either sample type. This chain is built from TRBV7-2 and TRBJ1-5, with no confidently assigned D gene. This receptor was taken from an elderly woman with active or convalescent COVID-19. The sequenced sample consisted of peripheral blood. The sequenced DNA is TGTGCCAGCAGCTTAGCTGCTAGTGGCAATCAGCCCCAGCATTTT. It specifies CASSLAASGNQPQHF.